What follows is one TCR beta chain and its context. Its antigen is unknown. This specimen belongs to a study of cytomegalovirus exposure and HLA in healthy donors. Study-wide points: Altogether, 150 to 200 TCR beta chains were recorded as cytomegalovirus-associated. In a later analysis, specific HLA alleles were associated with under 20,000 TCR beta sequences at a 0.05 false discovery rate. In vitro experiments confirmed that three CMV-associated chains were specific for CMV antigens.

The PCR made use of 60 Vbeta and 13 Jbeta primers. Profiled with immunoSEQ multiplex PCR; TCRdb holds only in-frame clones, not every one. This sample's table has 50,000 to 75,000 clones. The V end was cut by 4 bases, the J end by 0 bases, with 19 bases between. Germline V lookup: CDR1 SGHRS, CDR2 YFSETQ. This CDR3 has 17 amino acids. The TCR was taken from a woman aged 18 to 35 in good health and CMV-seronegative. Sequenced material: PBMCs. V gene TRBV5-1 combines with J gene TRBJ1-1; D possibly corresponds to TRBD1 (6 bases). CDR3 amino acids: CASSPRPLDRMNTEAFF. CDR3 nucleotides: TGCGCCAGCAGCCCCAGGCCCCTAGACAGGATGAACACTGAAGCTTTCTTT. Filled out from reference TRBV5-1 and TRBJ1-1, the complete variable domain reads KAGVTQTPRYLIKTRGQQVTLSCSPISGHRSVSWYQQTPGQGLQFLFEYFSETQRNKGNFPGRFSGRQFSNSRSEMNVSTLELGDSALYLCASSPRPLDRMNTEAFFGQGTRLTVV.